This T cell receptor beta chain was obtained from a study of blood T cells in healthy people across ages. Overall study context: Roughly one uniquely barcoded beta molecule per two T cells was captured. Regarding the study as a whole: Comparison with aged donors showed that long-lived donors had more naive CD4+ cells and higher diversity.

CDR3 length: 15 residues. Unmatched junction bases numbered 13, after V lost 8 bases and J lost 4 bases. Per germline, CDR1 MDHEN and CDR2 SYDVKM. Concerning this clonotype itself: Its antigen is still unknown.

With a J-beta primer mix and a sample-barcoded 5' primer, a second PCR ran about 6 to 11 cycles. Each CDR3 protein is one row after TCRdb ran MiXCR on the 5' RACE reads. Among approximately 1.5 million distinct CDR3 sequences listed, roughly 32% were seen once. This chain uses TRBV28 with TRBJ2-5; 7 bases line up with TRBD1. This receptor was identified in a woman aged 30 to 39 in good health. Sequencing was performed on blood. CDR3 loop: CASQSNHRGGETQYF. DNA for the CDR3: TGTGCCAGCCAAAGCAATCACAGGGGTGGAGAGACCCAGTACTTC.